These 3 T cell receptor beta chains originate from one sample sequenced in a study of OX40 agonist ivuxolimab in advanced cancers. This table comes from immunoSEQ multiplex PCR, and its TCRdb copy is limited to in-frame clones, with some not included. The sample shows around 26,000 clones, around 85% of them seen only once. The source was CD4+ or CD8+ T cells sorted from blood, collected in a trial of the OX40 agonist ivuxolimab. These receptors originate from an adult with an advanced solid tumor such as melanoma, head and neck, liver or kidney cancer.

CDR3 loop: CASSLVGGPTLNQPQHF. The CDR3 bases are TGTGCCAGCAGCTTAGTGGGAGGGCCGACCTTAAATCAGCCCCAGCATTTT. The chain couples TRBV11-2 to TRBJ1-5; D unclear. Trimming pared 1 base from V and 4 bases from J, leaving 17 bases between. Germline CDR1 reads SGHAT; CDR2 reads FQNNGV. The CDR3 consists of 17 residues.

The chain recombines TRBV28 with TRBJ1-4; D gene uncertain. Trimming took off 6 bases at V and 10 bases at J, with 15 bases between the two ends. The CDR3 loop spans 13 amino acids. The germline V gene encodes CDR1 MDHEN and CDR2 SYDVKM. This chain's CDR3 is CASSSRTMRKLFF. DNA of the CDR3: TGTGCCAGCAGCTCCCGGACCATGAGAAAACTGTTTTTT.

The V call is TRBV28, the J call TRBJ2-2; D is unclear. The V gene lost 6 bases and the J gene lost 0 bases, with 11 bases spanning the gap. This CDR3 has 15 residues. Per germline, CDR1 MDHEN and CDR2 SYDVKM. Here the CDR3 DNA reads TGTGCCAGCAGGTACACGGAGTCGAACACCGGGGAGCTGTTTTTT. This sequence encodes CASRYTESNTGELFF. The whole variable domain, filled in from reference TRBV28 and TRBJ2-2, reads DVKVTQSSRYLVKRTGEKVFLECVQDMDHENMFWYRQDPGLGLRLIYFSYDVKMKEKGDIPEGYSVSREKKERFSLILESASTNQTSMYLCASRYTESNTGELFFGEGSRLTVL.